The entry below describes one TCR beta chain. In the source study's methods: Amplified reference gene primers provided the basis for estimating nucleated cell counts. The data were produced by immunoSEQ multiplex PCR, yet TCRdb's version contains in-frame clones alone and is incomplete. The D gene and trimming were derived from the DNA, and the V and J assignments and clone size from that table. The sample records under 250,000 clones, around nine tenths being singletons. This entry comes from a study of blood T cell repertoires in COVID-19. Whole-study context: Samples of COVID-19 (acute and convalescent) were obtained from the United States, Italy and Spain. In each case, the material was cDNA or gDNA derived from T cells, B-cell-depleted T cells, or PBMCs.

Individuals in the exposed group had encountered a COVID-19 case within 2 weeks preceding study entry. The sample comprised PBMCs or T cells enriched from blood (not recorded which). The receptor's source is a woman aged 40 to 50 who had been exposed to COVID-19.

The CDR3 bases are TGCAGCGTTTCTGCCGGGGGGACTGAAGCTTTCTTT. It yields the protein CSVSAGGTEAFF. The chain uses TRBV29-1 and TRBJ1-1; possibly TRBD1 for D (5 bases). V lost 5 bases and J 5 bases, leaving 12 bases between the germline ends. The CDR3 contains 12 residues. Germline CDR1 is SQVTM and CDR2 is ANQGSEA.